The present T cell receptor (beta chain) was sequenced within a study of blood T cell repertoires in COVID-19. Study background: COVID-19 samples, acute and convalescent, were from the United States, Italy and Spain.

Source study methods: Amplification with reference gene primers provided the estimates of nucleated cell counts. The table came from immunoSEQ multiplex PCR; TCRdb's copy has only in-frame clones and leaves some out. That table furnishes V, J and clone size, whereas the DNA furnished D and trimming. The sample comprises roughly 260,000 clones, around 87% of which are singletons, and 2% to 2.5% rests with the top ten. The V gene end was trimmed by 2 bases and the J gene end by 8 bases; junction bases not matched to a gene: 4. CDR3 length: 15 residues. The V gene's germline CDR1 is SNHLY and CDR2 FYNNEI.

The source of this sequence is a woman aged 50 to 60 with acute or convalescent COVID-19. What was sequenced was peripheral blood. This chain links TRBV2 with TRBJ2-2; 11 bases agree with TRBD2. Here the CDR3 DNA reads TGTGCCAGCAGTGAAATAGCGGGAGGGCCAGGGGAGCTGTTTTTT. As protein: CASSEIAGGPGELFF.